These T cell receptor beta chains were read from a single sample in a study of spatial heterogeneity in lung cancer. TCRdb redid the calling of the 5' RACE reads with MiXCR, one entry per CDR3 protein. This sample has over 15,000 distinct CDR3 sequences, with 5.5% to 7% found just once. The sample in question was PBMCs, obtained at follow-up. All receptors derive from a male donor with early-stage non-small cell lung cancer. Each CDR3 is given with its conserved first and last residue. A D gene is named only where the DNA matches it firmly. Some rows mark clone size as missing; the rest say once, few, many or name a class of expanded clone.

few,TRBV3-1,-,TRBJ2-7,TGTGCCAGCAGCCAAGTCGGGGCAGGCCACGAGCAGTACTTC,CASSQVGAGHEQYF
many,TRBV20-1,TRBD2,TRBJ2-7,TGCAGTGCTAGCGGGAGGGCCGTCGAGCAGTACTTC,CSASGRAVEQYF
many,TRBV12-3/TRBV12-4,TRBD2,TRBJ2-2,TGTGCCAGCAGTTTCCGGACTAGCGGAACCGGGGAGCTGTTTTTT,CASSFRTSGTGELFF
few,TRBV18,TRBD2,TRBJ2-7,TGTGCCAGCTCACCACGGGGACTAGGCTACGAGCAGTACTTC,CASSPRGLGYEQYF
many,TRBV28,TRBD1,TRBJ2-5,TGTGCCAGCAATTCTCTAGGGGGCGGTTTGGAGACCCAGTACTTC,CASNSLGGGLETQYF
many,TRBV7-2,TRBD1,TRBJ2-4,TGTGCCAGCAGCTCAGGCGGGGGACAGGGGGCTGCCAAAAACATTCAGTACTTC,CASSSGGGQGAAKNIQYF
many,TRBV5-4,TRBD1,TRBJ1-1,TGTGCCAGCAGCTCCAGGGGGGGAAACACTGAAGCTTTCTTT,CASSSRGGNTEAFF
few,TRBV5-1,-,TRBJ1-2,TGCGCCAGCAGCCCCACAGAGAACTATGGCTACACCTTC,CASSPTENYGYTF
many,TRBV7-3,TRBD2,TRBJ2-7,TGTGCCAGCAGCCCAACTAGCGGGGGATACGAGCAGTACTTC,CASSPTSGGYEQYF
-,TRBV6-6,TRBD2,TRBJ2-7,TGTGCCAGCAGTTACTCGTCTAGCGGGAGGTACGAGCAGTACTTC,CASSYSSSGRYEQYF
many,TRBV5-1,-,TRBJ1-1,TGCGCCAGCAGCTCAGGGTTTGGGGTAGGAACTGAAGCTTTCTTT,CASSSGFGVGTEAFF
many,TRBV28,TRBD2,TRBJ2-1,TGTGCCAGCCACGGACTACCGGGACTAGCGGGAGGGAGAAATGAGCAGTTCTTC,CASHGLPGLAGGRNEQFF
many,TRBV10-3,-,TRBJ1-2,TGTGCCACCCGAGGTGGGGGGGCTGCTAACTATGGCTACACCTTC,CATRGGGAANYGYTF
many,TRBV6-6,-,TRBJ2-1,TGTGCCAGCAGTTTACAGGGCTGGGGGCAGTTCTTC,CASSLQGWGQFF
many,TRBV4-3,-,TRBJ2-3,TGCGCCAGCAGCCAAGAGGGAGCGGCTCCCCCCGCCGCCGATACGCAGTATTTT,CASSQEGAAPPAADTQYF
many,TRBV30,TRBD2,TRBJ2-1,TGTGCCTGGAGTGGTAGCGGGGGTGAGCAGTTCTTC,CAWSGSGGEQFF
many,TRBV6-5,-,TRBJ2-2,TGTGCCAGCAGTTACCGGCAGGGCCGCACCGGGGAGCTGTTTTTT,CASSYRQGRTGELFF
few,TRBV7-3,-,TRBJ2-3,TGTGCCAGCAGCAATCGCAGCACAGATACGCAGTATTTT,CASSNRSTDTQYF
few,TRBV6-2/TRBV6-3,-,TRBJ1-1,TGTGCCAGCAGGGACTCGGGGGATACTGAAGCTTTCTTT,CASRDSGDTEAFF
-,TRBV28,TRBD1,TRBJ1-2,TGTGCCAGCAGTCTTCATACCGGGACAGAGTATGGCTACACCTTC,CASSLHTGTEYGYTF
many,TRBV4-3,-,TRBJ1-2,TGCGCCAGCAGCCAAGACAGGTTGGGGGGAGGCTACACCTTC,CASSQDRLGGGYTF
many,TRBV10-3,TRBD1,TRBJ1-2,TGTGCCATCAAAGAAAACAGGGGCCCTAACTATGGCTACACCTTC,CAIKENRGPNYGYTF
many,TRBV7-9,-,TRBJ1-2,TGTGCCAGCGGGGGCTATGGCTACACCTTC,CASGGYGYTF
many,TRBV20-1,TRBD2,TRBJ2-7,TGCAGTGCTACCCCCGCTACCCCCGGGACTAGCGGATTCTACGAGCAGTACTTC,CSATPATPGTSGFYEQYF